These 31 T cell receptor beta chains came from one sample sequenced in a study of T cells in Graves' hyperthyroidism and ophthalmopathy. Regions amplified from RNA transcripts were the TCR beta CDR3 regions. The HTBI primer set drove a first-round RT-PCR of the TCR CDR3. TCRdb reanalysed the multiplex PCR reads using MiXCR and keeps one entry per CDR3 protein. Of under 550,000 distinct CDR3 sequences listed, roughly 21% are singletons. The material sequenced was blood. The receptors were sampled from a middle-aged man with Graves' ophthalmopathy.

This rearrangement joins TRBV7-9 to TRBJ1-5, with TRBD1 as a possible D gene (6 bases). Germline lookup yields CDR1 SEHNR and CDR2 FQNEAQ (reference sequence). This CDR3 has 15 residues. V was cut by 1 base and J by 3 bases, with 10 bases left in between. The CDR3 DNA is TGTGCCAGCAGCTTAGGGACAGCCTTCAATCAGCCCCAGCATTTT. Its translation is CASSLGTAFNQPQHF.

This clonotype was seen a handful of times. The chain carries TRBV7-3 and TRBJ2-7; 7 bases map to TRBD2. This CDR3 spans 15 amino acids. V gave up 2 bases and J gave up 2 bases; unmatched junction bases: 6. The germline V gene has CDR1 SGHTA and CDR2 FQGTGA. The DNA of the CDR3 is TGTGCCAGCAGCTTAGGAACTAGCGCGCCCTACGAGCAGTACTTC. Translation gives CASSLGTSAPYEQYF.

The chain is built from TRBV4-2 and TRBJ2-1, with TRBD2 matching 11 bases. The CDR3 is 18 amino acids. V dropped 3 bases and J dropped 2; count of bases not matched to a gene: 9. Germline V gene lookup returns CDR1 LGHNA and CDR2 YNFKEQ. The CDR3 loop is CASSHPAVSGGAYNEQFF. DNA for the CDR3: TGTGCCAGCAGCCACCCGGCGGTTAGCGGGGGGGCCTACAATGAGCAGTTCTTC.

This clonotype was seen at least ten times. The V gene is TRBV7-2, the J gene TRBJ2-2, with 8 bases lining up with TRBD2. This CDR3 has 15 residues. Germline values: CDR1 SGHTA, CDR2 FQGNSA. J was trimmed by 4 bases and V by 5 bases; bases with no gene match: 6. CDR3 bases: TGTGCCAGCAGCACTCGGACTAGCTCCACCGGGGAGCTGTTTTTT. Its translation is CASSTRTSSTGELFF.

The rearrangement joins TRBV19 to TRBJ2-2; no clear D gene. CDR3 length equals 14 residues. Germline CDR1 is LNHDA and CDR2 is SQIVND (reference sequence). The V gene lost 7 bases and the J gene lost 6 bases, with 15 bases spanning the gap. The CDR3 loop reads CASNLGPQAGELFF. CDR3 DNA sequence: TGTGCCAGTAATTTGGGCCCGCAGGCCGGGGAGCTGTTTTTT.

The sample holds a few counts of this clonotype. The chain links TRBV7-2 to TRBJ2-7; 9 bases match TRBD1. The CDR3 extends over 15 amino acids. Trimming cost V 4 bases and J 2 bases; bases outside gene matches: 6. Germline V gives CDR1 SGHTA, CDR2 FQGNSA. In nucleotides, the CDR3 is TGTACCAGCAGCTCCGGACAGGGGTACACCTACGAGCAGTACTTC. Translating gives CTSSSGQGYTYEQYF. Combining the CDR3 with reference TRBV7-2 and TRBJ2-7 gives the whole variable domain GAGVSQSPSNKVTEKGKDVELRCDPISGHTALYWYRQSLGQGLEFLIYFQGNSAPDKSGLPSDRFSAERTGGSVSTLTIQRTQQEDSAVYLCTSSSGQGYTYEQYFGPGTRLTVT.

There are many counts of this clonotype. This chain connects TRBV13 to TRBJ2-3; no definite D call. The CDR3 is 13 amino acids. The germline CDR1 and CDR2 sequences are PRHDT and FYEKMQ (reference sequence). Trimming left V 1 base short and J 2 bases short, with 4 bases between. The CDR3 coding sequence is TGTGCCAGCAGCTTAGCAGCCACAGATACGCAGTATTTT. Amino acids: CASSLAATDTQYF.

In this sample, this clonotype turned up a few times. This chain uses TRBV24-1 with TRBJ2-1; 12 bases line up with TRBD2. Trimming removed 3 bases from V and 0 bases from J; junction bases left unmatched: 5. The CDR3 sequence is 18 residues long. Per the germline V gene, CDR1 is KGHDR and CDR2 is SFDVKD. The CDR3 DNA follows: TGTGCCACCAGTGATCCCTCGACTAGCGGGAGCTCCTACAATGAGCAGTTCTTC. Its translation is CATSDPSTSGSSYNEQFF.

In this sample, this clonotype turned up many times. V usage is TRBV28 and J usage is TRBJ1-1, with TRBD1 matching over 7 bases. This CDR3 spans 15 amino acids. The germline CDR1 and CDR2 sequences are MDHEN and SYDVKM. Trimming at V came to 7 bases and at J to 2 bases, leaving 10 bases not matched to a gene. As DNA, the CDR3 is TGTGCCAGCACCACAGGTACAGGGGCTAACACTGAAGCTTTCTTT. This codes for CASTTGTGANTEAFF.

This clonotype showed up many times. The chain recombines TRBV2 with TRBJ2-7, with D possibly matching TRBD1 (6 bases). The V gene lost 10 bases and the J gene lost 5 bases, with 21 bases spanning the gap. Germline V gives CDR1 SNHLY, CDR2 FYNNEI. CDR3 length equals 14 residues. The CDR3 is CAITGMRLGDEQYF. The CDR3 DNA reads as TGTGCCATAACAGGGATGAGGTTAGGGGACGAGCAGTACTTC.

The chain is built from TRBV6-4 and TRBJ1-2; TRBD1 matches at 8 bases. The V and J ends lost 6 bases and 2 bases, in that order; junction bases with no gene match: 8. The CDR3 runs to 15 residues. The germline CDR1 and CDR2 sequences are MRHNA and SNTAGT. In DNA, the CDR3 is TGTGCCAGCAGAGAAGGGACAGGAGTGAACTATGGCTACACCTTC. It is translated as CASREGTGVNYGYTF.

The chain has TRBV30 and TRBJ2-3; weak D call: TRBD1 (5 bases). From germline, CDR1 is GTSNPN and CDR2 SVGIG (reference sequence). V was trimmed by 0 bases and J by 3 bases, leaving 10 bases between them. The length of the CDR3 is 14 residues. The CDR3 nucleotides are TGTGCCTGGAGTGTATGGCAGGGAACAGATACGCAGTATTTT. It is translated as CAWSVWQGTDTQYF.

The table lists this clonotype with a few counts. The CDR3 loop reads CASSLGPDYEQYF. The DNA of the CDR3 is TGCGCCAGCAGCTTAGGTCCGGATTACGAGCAGTACTTC. The V call is TRBV5-1, the J call TRBJ2-7; D remains ambiguous. The CDR3 runs 13 residues. Trimming left V 2 bases short and J 4 bases short, with 10 bases between. Germline CDR1 is SGHRS and CDR2 is YFSETQ. Complete variable domain (other parts from reference TRBV5-1 and TRBJ2-7): KAGVTQTPRYLIKTRGQQVTLSCSPISGHRSVSWYQQTPGQGLQFLFEYFSETQRNKGNFPGRFSGRQFSNSRSEMNVSTLELGDSALYLCASSLGPDYEQYFGPGTRLTVT.

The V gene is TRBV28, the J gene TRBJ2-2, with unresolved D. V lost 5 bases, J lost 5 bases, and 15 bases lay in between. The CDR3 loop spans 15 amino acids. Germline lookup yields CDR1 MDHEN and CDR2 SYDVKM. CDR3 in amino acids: CASSPSVLGTGELFF. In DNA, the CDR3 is TGTGCCAGCAGTCCTTCGGTCCTGGGAACCGGGGAGCTGTTTTTT.

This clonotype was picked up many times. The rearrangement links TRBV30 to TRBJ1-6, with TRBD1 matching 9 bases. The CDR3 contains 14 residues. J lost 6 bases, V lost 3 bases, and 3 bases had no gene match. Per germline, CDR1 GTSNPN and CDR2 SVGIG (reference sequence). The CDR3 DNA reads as TGTGCCTGGAGGGGGGACAGGGTTAATTCACCCCTCCACTTT. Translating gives CAWRGDRVNSPLHF.

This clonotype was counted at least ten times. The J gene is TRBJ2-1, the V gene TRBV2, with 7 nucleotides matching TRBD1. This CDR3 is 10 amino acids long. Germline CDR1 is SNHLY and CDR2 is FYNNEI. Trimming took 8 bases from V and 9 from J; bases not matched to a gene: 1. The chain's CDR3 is CASAGGEQFF. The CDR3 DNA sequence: TGTGCCAGCGCAGGGGGTGAGCAGTTCTTC.

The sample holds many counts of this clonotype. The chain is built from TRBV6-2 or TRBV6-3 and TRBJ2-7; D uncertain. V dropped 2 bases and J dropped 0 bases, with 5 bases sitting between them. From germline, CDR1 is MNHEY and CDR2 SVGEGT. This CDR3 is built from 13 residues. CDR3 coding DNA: TGTGCCAGCAGTTACCAGAGCTCCTACGAGCAGTACTTC. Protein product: CASSYQSSYEQYF.

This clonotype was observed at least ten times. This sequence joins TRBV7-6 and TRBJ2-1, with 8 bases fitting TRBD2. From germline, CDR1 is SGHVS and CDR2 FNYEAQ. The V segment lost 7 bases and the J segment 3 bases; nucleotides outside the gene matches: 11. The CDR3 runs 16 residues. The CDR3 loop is CASTALAVPLYNEQFF. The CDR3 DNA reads TGTGCCAGCACAGCACTAGCGGTCCCCCTCTACAATGAGCAGTTCTTC. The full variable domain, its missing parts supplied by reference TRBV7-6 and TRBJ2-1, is GAGVSQSPRYKVTKRGQDVALRCDPISGHVSLYWYRQALGQGPEFLTYFNYEAQQDKSGLPNDRFSAERPEGSISTLTIQRTEQRDSAMYRCASTALAVPLYNEQFFGPGTRLTVL.

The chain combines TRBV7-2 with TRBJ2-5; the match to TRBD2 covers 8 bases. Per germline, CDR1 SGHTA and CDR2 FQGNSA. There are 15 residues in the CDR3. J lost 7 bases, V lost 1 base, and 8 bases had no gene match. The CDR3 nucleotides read TGTGCCAGCAGCTTAGAGCGGGAGACCCATGGGACCCAGTACTTC. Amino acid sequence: CASSLERETHGTQYF. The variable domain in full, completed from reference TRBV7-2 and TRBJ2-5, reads GAGVSQSPSNKVTEKGKDVELRCDPISGHTALYWYRQSLGQGLEFLIYFQGNSAPDKSGLPSDRFSAERTGGSVSTLTIQRTQQEDSAVYLCASSLERETHGTQYFGPGTRLLVL.

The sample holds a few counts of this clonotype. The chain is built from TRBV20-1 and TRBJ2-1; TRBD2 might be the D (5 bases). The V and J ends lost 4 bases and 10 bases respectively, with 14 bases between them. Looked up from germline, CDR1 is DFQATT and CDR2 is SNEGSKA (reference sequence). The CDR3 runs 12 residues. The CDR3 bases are TGCAGTGCTACTTCCGGGATCCGAGAGCAGTTCTTC. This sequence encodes CSATSGIREQFF.

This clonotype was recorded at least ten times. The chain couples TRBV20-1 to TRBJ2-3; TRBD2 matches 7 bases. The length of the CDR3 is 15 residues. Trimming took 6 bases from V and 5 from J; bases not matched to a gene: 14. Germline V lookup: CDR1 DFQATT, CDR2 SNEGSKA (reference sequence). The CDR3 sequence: CSAFGGLRRGDTQYF. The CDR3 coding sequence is TGCAGTGCATTCGGGGGGTTGCGGCGCGGAGATACGCAGTATTTT.

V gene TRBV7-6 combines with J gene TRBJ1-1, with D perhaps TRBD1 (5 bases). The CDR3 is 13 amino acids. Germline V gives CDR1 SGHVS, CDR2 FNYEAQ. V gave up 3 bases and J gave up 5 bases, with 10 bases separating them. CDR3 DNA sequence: TGTGCCAGCAGCTTTTACGAGGGGACTGAAGCTTTCTTT. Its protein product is CASSFYEGTEAFF.

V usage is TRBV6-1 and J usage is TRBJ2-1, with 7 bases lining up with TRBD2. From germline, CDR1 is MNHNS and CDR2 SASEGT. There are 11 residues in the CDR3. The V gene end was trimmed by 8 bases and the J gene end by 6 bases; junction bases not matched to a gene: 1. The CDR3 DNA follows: TGTGCCAGCCGACTAGCCAATGAGCAGTTCTTC. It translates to CASRLANEQFF.

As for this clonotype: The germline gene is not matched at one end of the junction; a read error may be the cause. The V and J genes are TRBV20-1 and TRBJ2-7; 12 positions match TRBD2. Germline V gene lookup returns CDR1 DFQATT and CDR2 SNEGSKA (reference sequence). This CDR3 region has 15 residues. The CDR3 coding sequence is TGCGGTGCTAACCCGGGACTAGCGGGTTCCTACGAGCAGTACTTC. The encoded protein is CGANPGLAGSYEQYF.

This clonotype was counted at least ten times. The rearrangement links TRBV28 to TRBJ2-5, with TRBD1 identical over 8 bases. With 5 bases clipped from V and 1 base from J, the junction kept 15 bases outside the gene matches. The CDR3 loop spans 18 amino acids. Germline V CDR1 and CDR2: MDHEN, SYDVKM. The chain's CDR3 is CASSDRGSRSGLQETQYF. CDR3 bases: TGTGCCAGCAGTGACAGGGGATCGCGGTCTGGTCTCCAAGAGACCCAGTACTTC.

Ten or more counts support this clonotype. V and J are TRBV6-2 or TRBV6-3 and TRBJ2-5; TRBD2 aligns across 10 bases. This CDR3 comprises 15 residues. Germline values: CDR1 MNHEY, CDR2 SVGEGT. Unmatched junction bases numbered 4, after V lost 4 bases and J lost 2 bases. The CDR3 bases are TGTGCCAGCAGTTCTAGCGGGAGTTTTCAAGAGACCCAGTACTTC. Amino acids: CASSSSGSFQETQYF.

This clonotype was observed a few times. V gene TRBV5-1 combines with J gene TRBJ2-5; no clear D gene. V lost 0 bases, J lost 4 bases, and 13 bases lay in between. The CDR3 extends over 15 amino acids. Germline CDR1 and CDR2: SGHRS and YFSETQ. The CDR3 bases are TGCGCCAGCAGCTTGGCTTTAGGCGATGCAGAGACCCAGTACTTC. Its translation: CASSLALGDAETQYF. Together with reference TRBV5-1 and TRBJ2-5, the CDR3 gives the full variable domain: KAGVTQTPRYLIKTRGQQVTLSCSPISGHRSVSWYQQTPGQGLQFLFEYFSETQRNKGNFPGRFSGRQFSNSRSEMNVSTLELGDSALYLCASSLALGDAETQYFGPGTRLLVL.

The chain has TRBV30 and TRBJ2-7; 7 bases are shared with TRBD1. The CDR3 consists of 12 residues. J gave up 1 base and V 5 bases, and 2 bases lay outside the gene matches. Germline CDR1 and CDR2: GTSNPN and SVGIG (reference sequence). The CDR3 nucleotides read TGTGCCTGGGACAGGGCTTCCTACGAGCAGTACTTC. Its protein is CAWDRASYEQYF.

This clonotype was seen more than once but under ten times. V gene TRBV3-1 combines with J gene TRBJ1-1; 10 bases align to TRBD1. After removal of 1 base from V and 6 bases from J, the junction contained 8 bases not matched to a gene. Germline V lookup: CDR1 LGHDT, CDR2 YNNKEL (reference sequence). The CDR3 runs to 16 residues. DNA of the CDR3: TGTGCCAGCAGCCAAGCAACGGGACAGGGGTCCCCTGAAGCTTTCTTT. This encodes CASSQATGQGSPEAFF. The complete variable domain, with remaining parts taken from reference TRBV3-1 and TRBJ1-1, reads DTAVSQTPKYLVTQMGNDKSIKCEQNLGHDTMYWYKQDSKKFLKIMFSYNNKELIINETVPNRFSPKSPDKAHLNLHINSLELGDSAVYFCASSQATGQGSPEAFFGQGTRLTVV.

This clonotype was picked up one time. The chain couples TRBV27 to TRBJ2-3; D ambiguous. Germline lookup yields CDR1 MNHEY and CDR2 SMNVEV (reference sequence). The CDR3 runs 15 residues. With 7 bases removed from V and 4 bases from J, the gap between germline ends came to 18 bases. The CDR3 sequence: CASTEPHELADTQYF. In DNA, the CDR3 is TGTGCCAGCACTGAACCGCATGAGTTGGCAGATACGCAGTATTTT.

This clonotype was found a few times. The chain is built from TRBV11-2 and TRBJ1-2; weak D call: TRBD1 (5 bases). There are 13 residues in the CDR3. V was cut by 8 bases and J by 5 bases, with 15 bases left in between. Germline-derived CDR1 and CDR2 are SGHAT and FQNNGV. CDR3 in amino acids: CASRAGTEYGYTF. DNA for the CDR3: TGTGCCAGCCGAGCCGGGACGGAGTATGGCTACACCTTC.